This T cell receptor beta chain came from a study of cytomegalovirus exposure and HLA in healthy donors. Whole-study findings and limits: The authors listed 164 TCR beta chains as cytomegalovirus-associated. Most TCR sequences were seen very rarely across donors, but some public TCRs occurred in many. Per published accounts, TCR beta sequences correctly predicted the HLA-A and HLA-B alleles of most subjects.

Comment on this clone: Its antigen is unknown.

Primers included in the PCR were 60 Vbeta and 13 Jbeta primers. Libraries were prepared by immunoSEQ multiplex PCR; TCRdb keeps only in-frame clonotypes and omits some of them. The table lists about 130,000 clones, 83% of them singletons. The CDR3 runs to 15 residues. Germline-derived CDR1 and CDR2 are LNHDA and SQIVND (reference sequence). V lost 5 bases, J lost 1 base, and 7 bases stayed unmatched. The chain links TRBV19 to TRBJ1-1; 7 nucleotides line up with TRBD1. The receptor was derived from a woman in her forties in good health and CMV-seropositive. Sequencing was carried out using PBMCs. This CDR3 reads CASSPIGTANTEAFF. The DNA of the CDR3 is TGTGCCAGTAGTCCTATCGGGACAGCGAACACTGAAGCTTTCTTT.